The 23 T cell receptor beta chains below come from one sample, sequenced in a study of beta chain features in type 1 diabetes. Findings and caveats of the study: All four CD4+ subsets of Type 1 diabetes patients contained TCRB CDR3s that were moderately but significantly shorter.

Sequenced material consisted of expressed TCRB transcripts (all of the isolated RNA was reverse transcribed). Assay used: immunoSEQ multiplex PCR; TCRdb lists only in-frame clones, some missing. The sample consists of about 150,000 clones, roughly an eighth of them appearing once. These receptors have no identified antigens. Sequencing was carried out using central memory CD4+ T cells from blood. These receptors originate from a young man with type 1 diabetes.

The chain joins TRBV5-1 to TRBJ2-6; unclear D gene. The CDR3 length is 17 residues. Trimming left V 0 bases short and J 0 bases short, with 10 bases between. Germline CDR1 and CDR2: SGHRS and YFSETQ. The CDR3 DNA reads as TGCGCCAGCAGCTTGGACAGCCTAATCTCTGGGGCCAACGTCCTGACTTTC. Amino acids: CASSLDSLISGANVLTF.

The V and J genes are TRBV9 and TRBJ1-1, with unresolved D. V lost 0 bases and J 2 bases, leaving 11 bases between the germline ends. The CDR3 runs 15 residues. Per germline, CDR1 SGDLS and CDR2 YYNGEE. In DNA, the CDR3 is TGTGCCAGCAGCGTAGGGACCCTCGTAAACACTGAAGCTTTCTTT. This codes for CASSVGTLVNTEAFF. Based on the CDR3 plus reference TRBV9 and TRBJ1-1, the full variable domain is DSGVTQTPKHLITATGQRVTLRCSPRSGDLSVYWYQQSLDQGLQFLIQYYNGEERAKGNILERFSAQQFPDLHSELNLSSLELGDSALYFCASSVGTLVNTEAFFGQGTRLTVV.

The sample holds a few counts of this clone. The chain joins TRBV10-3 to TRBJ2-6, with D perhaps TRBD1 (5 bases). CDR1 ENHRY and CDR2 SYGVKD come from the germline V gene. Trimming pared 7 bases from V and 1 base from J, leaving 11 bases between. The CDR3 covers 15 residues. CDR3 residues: CAIKDMSSGANVLTF. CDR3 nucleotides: TGTGCCATCAAGGACATGAGTTCTGGGGCCAACGTCCTGACTTTC.

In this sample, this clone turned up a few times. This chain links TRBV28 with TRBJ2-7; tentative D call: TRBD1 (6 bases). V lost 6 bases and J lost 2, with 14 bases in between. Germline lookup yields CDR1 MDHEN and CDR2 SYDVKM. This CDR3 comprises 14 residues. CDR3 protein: CASSPETGPYEQYF. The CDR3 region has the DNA TGTGCCAGCAGCCCCGAGACAGGTCCCTACGAGCAGTACTTC. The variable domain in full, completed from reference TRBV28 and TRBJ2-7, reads DVKVTQSSRYLVKRTGEKVFLECVQDMDHENMFWYRQDPGLGLRLIYFSYDVKMKEKGDIPEGYSVSREKKERFSLILESASTNQTSMYLCASSPETGPYEQYFGPGTRLTVT.

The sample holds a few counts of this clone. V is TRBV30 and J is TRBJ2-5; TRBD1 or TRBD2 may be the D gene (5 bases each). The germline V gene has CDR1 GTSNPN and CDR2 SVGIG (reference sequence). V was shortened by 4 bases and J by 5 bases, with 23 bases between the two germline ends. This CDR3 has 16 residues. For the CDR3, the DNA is TGTGCCTGGACCAGCTGGGGGACCCCCAATGAGGAGACCCAGTACTTC. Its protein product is CAWTSWGTPNEETQYF.

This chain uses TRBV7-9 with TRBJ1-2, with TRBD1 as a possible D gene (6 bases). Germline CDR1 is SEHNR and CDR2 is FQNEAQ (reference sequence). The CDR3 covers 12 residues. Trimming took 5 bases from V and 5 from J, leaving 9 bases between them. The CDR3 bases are TGTGCCAGCAGCCGGACAGCTTATGGCTACACCTTC. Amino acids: CASSRTAYGYTF.

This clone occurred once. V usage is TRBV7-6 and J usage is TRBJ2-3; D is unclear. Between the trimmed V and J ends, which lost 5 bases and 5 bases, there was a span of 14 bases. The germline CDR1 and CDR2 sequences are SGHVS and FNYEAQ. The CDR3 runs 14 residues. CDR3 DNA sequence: TGTGCCAGCAGCCCTTCCCACCAGCAAGATACGCAGTATTTT. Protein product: CASSPSHQQDTQYF.

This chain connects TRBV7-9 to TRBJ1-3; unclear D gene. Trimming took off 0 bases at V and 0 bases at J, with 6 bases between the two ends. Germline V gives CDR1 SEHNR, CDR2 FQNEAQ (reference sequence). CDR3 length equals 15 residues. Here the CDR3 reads CASSLAGFSGNTIYF. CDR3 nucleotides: TGTGCCAGCAGCTTAGCGGGGTTCTCTGGAAACACCATATATTTT.

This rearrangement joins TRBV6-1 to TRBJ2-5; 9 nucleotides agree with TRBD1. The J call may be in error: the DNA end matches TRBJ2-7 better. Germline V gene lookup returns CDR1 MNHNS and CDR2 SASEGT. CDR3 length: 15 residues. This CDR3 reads CASSEFGGTGNEQYF. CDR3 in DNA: TGTGCCAGCAGTGAATTTGGGGGGACAGGGAACGAGCAGTACTTC.

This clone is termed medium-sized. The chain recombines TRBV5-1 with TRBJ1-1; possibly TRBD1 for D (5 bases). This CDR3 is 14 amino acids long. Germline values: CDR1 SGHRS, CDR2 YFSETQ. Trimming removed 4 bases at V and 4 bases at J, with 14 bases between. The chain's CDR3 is CASSAGRGATEAFF. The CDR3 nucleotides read TGCGCCAGCAGCGCGGGCCGAGGGGCCACTGAAGCTTTCTTT. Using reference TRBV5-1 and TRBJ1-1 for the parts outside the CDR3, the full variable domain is KAGVTQTPRYLIKTRGQQVTLSCSPISGHRSVSWYQQTPGQGLQFLFEYFSETQRNKGNFPGRFSGRQFSNSRSEMNVSTLELGDSALYLCASSAGRGATEAFFGQGTRLTVV.

DNA for the CDR3: TGTGCCAGTAGCCCGACACGGACCTACGAGCAGTACTTC. Residues: CASSPTRTYEQYF. This chain links TRBV19 with TRBJ2-7; D is undetermined. Trimming stripped 6 bases from V and 2 bases from J, with 11 bases between. This CDR3 has 13 amino acids. Germline V lookup: CDR1 LNHDA, CDR2 SQIVND (reference sequence).

The CDR3 nucleotides read TGTGCCAGCAGCTTAGATGCAGGTAGACAGCCCCAGCATTTT. Translating it yields CASSLDAGRQPQHF. V is TRBV11-2 and J is TRBJ1-5; D unresolved. The CDR3 runs 14 residues. V lost 0 bases and J 7 bases, leaving 10 bases between the germline ends. Germline values: CDR1 SGHAT, CDR2 FQNNGV.

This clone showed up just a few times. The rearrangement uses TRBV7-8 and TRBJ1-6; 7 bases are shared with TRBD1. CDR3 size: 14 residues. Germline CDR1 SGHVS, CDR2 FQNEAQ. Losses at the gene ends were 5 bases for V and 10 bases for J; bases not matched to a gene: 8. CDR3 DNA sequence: TGTGCCAGCAGCGCGACCCGGACAGGATCACCCCTCCACTTT. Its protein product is CASSATRTGSPLHF.

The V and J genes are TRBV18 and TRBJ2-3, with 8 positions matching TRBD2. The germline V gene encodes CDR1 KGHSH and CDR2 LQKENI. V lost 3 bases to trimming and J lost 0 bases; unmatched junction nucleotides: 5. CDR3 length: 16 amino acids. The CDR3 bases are TGTGCCAGCTCACCTATAGCGGGGACAAGCACAGATACGCAGTATTTT. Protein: CASSPIAGTSTDTQYF.

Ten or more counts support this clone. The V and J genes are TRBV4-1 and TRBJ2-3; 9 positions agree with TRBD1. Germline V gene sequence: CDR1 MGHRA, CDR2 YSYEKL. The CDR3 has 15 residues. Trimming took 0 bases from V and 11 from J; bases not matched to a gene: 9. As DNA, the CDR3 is TGCGCCAGCAGCCAAGAGAAGGGGACAGGGTATCGGCAGTATTTT. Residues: CASSQEKGTGYRQYF.

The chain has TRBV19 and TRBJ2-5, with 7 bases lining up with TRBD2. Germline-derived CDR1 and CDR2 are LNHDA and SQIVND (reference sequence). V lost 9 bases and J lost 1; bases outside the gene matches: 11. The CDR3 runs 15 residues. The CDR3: CASEGLPGGQETQYF. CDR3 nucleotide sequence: TGTGCCAGCGAGGGACTCCCGGGGGGCCAAGAGACCCAGTACTTC.

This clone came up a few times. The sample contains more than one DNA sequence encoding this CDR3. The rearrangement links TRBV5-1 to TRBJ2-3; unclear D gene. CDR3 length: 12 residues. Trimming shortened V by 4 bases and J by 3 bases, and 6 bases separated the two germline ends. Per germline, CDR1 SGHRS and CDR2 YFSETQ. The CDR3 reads CASSLTTDTQYF. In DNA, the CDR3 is TGCGCCAGCAGCCTTACTACAGATACGCAGTATTTT. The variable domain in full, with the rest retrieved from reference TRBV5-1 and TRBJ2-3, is KAGVTQTPRYLIKTRGQQVTLSCSPISGHRSVSWYQQTPGQGLQFLFEYFSETQRNKGNFPGRFSGRQFSNSRSEMNVSTLELGDSALYLCASSLTTDTQYFGPGTRLTVL.

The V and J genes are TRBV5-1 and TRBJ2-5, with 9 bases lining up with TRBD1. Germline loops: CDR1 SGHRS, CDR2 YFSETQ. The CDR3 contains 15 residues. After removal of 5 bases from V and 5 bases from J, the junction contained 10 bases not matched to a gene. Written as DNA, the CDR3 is TGCGCCAGCAGTCTTGGGGGACAGGGATCGGAGACCCAGTACTTC. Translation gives CASSLGGQGSETQYF.

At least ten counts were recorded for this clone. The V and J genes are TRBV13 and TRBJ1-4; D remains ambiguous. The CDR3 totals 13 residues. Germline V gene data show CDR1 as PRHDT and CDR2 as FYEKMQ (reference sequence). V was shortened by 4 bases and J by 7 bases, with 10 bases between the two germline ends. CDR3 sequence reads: CASSSPRGEKLFF. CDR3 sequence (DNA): TGTGCCAGCAGCTCGCCCCGAGGTGAAAAACTGTTTTTT.

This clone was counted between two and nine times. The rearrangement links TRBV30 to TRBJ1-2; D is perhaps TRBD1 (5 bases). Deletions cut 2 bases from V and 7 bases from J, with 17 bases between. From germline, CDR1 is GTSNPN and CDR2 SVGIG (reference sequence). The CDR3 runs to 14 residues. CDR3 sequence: CAWSRRQTKVGYTF. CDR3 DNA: TGTGCCTGGAGTAGGAGACAGACCAAGGTTGGCTACACCTTC.

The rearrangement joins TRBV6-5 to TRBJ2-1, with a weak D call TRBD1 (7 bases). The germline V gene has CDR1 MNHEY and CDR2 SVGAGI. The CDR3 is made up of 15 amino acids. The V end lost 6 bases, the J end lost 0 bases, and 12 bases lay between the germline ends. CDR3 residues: CASRSGDSSYNEQFF. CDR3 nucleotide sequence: TGTGCCAGCAGATCGGGGGACAGCTCCTACAATGAGCAGTTCTTC.

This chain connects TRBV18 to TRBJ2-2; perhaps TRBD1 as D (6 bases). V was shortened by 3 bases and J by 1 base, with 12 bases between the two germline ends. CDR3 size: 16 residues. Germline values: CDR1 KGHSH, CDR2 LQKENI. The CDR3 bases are TGTGCCAGCTCACCGCCCAAGGGGGAGAACACCGGGGAGCTGTTTTTT. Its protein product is CASSPPKGENTGELFF.

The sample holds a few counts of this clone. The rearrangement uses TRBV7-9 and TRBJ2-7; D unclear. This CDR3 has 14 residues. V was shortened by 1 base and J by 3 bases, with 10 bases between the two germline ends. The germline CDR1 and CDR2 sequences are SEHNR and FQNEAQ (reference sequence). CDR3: CASSLGDHYYEQYF. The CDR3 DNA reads TGTGCCAGCAGCTTAGGGGATCACTACTACGAGCAGTACTTC.